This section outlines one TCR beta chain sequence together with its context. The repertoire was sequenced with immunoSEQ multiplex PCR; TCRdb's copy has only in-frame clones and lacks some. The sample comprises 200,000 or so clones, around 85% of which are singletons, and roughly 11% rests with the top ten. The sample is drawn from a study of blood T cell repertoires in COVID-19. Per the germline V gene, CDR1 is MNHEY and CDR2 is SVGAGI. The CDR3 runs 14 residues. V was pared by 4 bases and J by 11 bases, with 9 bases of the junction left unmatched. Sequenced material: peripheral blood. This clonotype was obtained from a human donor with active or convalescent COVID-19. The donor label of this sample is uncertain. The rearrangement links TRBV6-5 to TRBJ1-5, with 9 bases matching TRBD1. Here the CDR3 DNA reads TGTGCCAGCAGTTCCCCGGGACAGGGAGGGACCCAGCATTTT. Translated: CASSSPGQGGTQHF.